The source of this TCR beta chain is a study of shared clonotypes between healthy human individuals. Study-level background: Used for every donor were three CD4 naive, three CD4 memory, two CD8 naive and one CD8 memory plate. Study-wide findings and caveats: Rarefaction exposed incomplete sorted-subset sequencing despite large depth. The authors sampled blood alone, and tissue repertoires likely differ.

Here immunoSEQ multiplex PCR was the method, and the copy in TCRdb shows in-frame clones only, minus some. The repertoire holds millions of clones, with approximately 95% as singletons. Turning to this clone: What it recognizes is unknown.

Trimming removed 3 bases at V and 2 bases at J, with 17 bases between. The CDR3 loop spans 16 amino acids. Germline CDR1 and CDR2: SGHNT and YENEEA. Sequenced sample: naive CD4+ T cells from PBMCs. This sample's subset: CD45RA+ positively selected. The source of this sequence is a man aged 18 to 29 in good health. Some clones in this sample may be carry-over from other donors' samples. The chain uses TRBV11-3 and TRBJ2-7; no definite D call. The CDR3 loop is CASSFAAGKAPYEQYF. In DNA form, the CDR3 reads TGTGCCAGCAGCTTTGCAGCAGGTAAGGCACCCTACGAGCAGTACTTC.